What follows are 12 T cell receptor beta chains derived from one specimen sequenced in a study of blood T cell repertoires in COVID-19. Produced via immunoSEQ multiplex PCR; TCRdb's table is partial and in-frame only. The sample shows tens of thousands of clones, 80% to 90% of them seen only once. Sequenced sample: peripheral blood. Receptors were obtained from a man of 80 years or more in a cohort sampled during active COVID-19.

The chain is built from TRBV7-7 and TRBJ2-2; 13 positions match TRBD2. The V segment lost 10 bases and the J segment 9 bases; nucleotides outside the gene matches: 17. Looked up from germline, CDR1 is SSHAT and CDR2 is FNYEAQ (reference sequence). This CDR3 contains 17 residues. The CDR3 is CATLFPGTSGINRELFF. The CDR3 nucleotides read TGTGCCACCCTATTCCCAGGGACTAGCGGGATAAACCGGGAGCTGTTTTTT.

This chain connects TRBV7-2 to TRBJ2-5; 12 nucleotides match TRBD2. Germline values: CDR1 SGHTA, CDR2 FQGNSA. This CDR3 comprises 18 residues. The V gene end was trimmed by 5 bases and the J gene end by 7 bases; junction bases not matched to a gene: 17. The CDR3 reads CASSRAGLAGPRPGTQYF. The CDR3 DNA reads as TGTGCCAGCAGCCGGGCGGGACTAGCGGGTCCCCGCCCAGGGACCCAGTACTTC.

The CDR3 DNA reads as TGTGCCAGCAGCTTACGGGGGGCGATCTATGGCTACACCTTC. Residues: CASSLRGAIYGYTF. The rearrangement joins TRBV7-8 to TRBJ1-2; D perhaps matches TRBD1 (6 bases). The CDR3 consists of 14 residues. V lost 2 bases and J 4 bases, leaving 11 bases between the germline ends. Germline CDR1 and CDR2: SGHVS and FQNEAQ.

This clone was observed a few times. The chain links TRBV15 to TRBJ1-6; D gene uncertain. The CDR3 runs 16 residues. Germline CDR1 is LNHNV and CDR2 is YYDKDF (reference sequence). Trimming removed 3 bases at V and 7 bases at J, with 16 bases between. The CDR3 region is CATSSLLSWLNSPLHF. CDR3 DNA: TGTGCCACCAGCAGCCTTTTGTCCTGGCTGAATTCACCCCTCCACTTT. Supplemented by reference TRBV15 and TRBJ1-6, the full variable domain reads DAMVIQNPRYQVTQFGKPVTLSCSQTLNHNVMYWYQQKSSQAPKLLFHYYDKDFNNEADTPDNFQSRRPNTSFCFLDIRSPGLGDTAMYLCATSSLLSWLNSPLHFGNGTRLTVT.

The chain recombines TRBV28 with TRBJ2-3; a weak D match, TRBD1 (5 bases). CDR1 and CDR2 (germline): MDHEN, SYDVKM. The CDR3 covers 15 residues. The V end was cut by 6 bases, the J end by 2 bases, with 15 bases between. CDR3: CASSRPSRVTDTQYF. The DNA of the CDR3 is TGTGCCAGCAGCCGACCTTCCAGGGTCACAGATACGCAGTATTTT. The full variable domain, rest sourced from reference TRBV28 and TRBJ2-3, is DVKVTQSSRYLVKRTGEKVFLECVQDMDHENMFWYRQDPGLGLRLIYFSYDVKMKEKGDIPEGYSVSREKKERFSLILESASTNQTSMYLCASSRPSRVTDTQYFGPGTRLTVL.

V is TRBV4-2 and J is TRBJ1-2; maybe TRBD1 (5 bases). Trimming left V 4 bases short and J 2 bases short, with 8 bases between. Per germline, CDR1 LGHNA and CDR2 YNFKEQ. The CDR3 runs 13 residues. In nucleotides, the CDR3 is TGTGCCAGCAGCCCGGGGGGAAACTATGGCTACACCTTC. Translation: CASSPGGNYGYTF.

The rearrangement uses TRBV5-1 and TRBJ2-3; 7 nucleotides agree with TRBD1. The CDR3 extends over 16 amino acids. Per the germline V gene, CDR1 is SGHRS and CDR2 is YFSETQ. V trimming: 4 bases; J trimming: 2 bases; junction bases outside the gene matches: 10. This CDR3 reads CASSLGSTGITDTQYF. DNA for the CDR3: TGCGCCAGCAGCCTGGGGTCGACAGGGATCACAGATACGCAGTATTTT.

This clone was counted a few times. J is TRBJ1-2 and V is TRBV6-1; tentative D call: TRBD1 (5 bases). The CDR3 runs 13 residues. Germline lookup yields CDR1 MNHNS and CDR2 SASEGT. Between the trimmed V and J ends, which lost 1 base and 5 bases, there was a span of 8 bases. The DNA of the CDR3 is TGTGCCAGCAGTGAAGATGGGACTTATGGCTACACCTTC. Its protein product is CASSEDGTYGYTF.

This clone is a singleton in its sample. V and J are TRBV18 and TRBJ2-3, with D possibly being TRBD1 (6 bases). The CDR3 runs 16 residues. Germline loops: CDR1 KGHSH, CDR2 LQKENI. V was clipped by 0 bases and J by 5 bases, with 15 bases between them. CDR3 protein: CASSPPYPKGGDTQYF. CDR3 coding DNA: TGTGCCAGCTCACCACCGTATCCAAAAGGGGGAGATACGCAGTATTTT.

The rearrangement joins TRBV5-1 to TRBJ2-3; 8 bases align to TRBD2. The CDR3 length is 17 residues. V gave up 4 bases and J gave up 3 bases; unmatched junction bases: 13. Germline V gene data show CDR1 as SGHRS and CDR2 as YFSETQ. The CDR3 sequence: CASSQIPGGPGTDTQYF. The CDR3 DNA follows: TGCGCCAGCAGCCAGATACCGGGGGGGCCGGGTACAGATACGCAGTATTTT.

This chain links TRBV5-1 with TRBJ2-5; 15 bases are shared with TRBD2. CDR1 and CDR2 (germline): SGHRS, YFSETQ. This CDR3 is 13 amino acids long. With 4 bases clipped from V and 11 bases from J, the junction kept 3 bases outside the gene matches. The CDR3 loop reads CASSRGTSGGQYF. DNA of the CDR3: TGCGCCAGCAGCCGCGGGACTAGCGGGGGGCAGTACTTC.

V is TRBV27 and J is TRBJ2-3; the match to TRBD2 covers 16 bases. The CDR3 consists of 17 residues. V lost 2 bases, J lost 7 bases, and 6 bases stayed unmatched. Germline V lookup: CDR1 MNHEY, CDR2 SMNVEV (reference sequence). The CDR3 sequence: CASSLGTSGGEGYTQYF. In DNA, the CDR3 is TGTGCCAGCAGTTTAGGGACTAGCGGGGGGGAAGGATATACGCAGTATTTT.